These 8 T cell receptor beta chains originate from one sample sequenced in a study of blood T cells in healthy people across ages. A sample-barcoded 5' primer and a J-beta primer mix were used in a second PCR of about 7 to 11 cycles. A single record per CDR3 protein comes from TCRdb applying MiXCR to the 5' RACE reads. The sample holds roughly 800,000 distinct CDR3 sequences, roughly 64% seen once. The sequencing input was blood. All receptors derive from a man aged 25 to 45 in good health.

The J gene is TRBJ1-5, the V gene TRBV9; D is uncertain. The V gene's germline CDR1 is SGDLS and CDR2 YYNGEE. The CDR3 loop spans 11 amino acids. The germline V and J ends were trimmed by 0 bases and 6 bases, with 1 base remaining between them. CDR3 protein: CASSVAQPQHF. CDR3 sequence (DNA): TGTGCCAGCAGCGTAGCTCAGCCCCAGCATTTT. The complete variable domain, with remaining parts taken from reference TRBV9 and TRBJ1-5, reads DSGVTQTPKHLITATGQRVTLRCSPRSGDLSVYWYQQSLDQGLQFLIQYYNGEERAKGNILERFSAQQFPDLHSELNLSSLELGDSALYFCASSVAQPQHFGDGTRLSIL.

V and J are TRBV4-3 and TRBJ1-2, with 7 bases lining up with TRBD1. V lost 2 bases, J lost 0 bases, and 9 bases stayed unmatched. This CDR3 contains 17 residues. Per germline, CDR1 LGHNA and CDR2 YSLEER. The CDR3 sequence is CASSQIKNRGANYGYTF. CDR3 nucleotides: TGCGCCAGCAGCCAAATCAAGAACAGGGGAGCTAACTATGGCTACACCTTC.

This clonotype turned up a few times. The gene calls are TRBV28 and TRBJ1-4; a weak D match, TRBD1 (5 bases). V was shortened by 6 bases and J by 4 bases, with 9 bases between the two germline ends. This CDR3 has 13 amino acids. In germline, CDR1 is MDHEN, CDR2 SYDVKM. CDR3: CASRRDGNEKLFF. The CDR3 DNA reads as TGTGCCAGCAGGCGGGACGGTAATGAAAAACTGTTTTTT.

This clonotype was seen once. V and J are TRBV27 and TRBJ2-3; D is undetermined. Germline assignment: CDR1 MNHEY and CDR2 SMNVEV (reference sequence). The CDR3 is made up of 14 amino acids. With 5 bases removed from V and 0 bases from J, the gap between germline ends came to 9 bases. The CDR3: CASSLRLSTDTQYF. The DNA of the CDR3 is TGTGCCAGCAGTCTCCGACTGAGCACAGATACGCAGTATTTT.

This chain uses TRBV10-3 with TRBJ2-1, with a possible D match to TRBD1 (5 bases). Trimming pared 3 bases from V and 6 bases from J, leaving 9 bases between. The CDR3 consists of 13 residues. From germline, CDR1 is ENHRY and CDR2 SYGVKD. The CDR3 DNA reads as TGTGCCATCAGTGACAGGGTTTTCAATGAGCAGTTCTTC. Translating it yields CAISDRVFNEQFF.

As DNA, the CDR3 is TGCAGCGTTGAATCGGCCCAAGAGACCCAGTACTTC. Translating gives CSVESAQETQYF. This rearrangement joins TRBV29-1 to TRBJ2-5, with D unclear. Germline-derived CDR1 and CDR2 are SQVTM and ANQGSEA. The CDR3 consists of 12 residues. The V end was cut by 2 bases, the J end by 1 base, with 5 bases between.

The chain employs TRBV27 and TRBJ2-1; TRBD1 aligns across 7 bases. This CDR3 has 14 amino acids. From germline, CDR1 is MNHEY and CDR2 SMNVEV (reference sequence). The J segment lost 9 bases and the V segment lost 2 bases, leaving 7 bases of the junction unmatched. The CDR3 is CASSLTGERGEQFF. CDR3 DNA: TGTGCCAGCAGTTTAACAGGGGAACGTGGTGAGCAGTTCTTC.

Here the CDR3 reads CASSQDLARQETQYF. The CDR3 DNA sequence: TGTGCCAGCAGCCAAGATCTGGCGAGGCAAGAGACCCAGTACTTC. The V gene is TRBV4-2, the J gene TRBJ2-5; D is undetermined. V lost 0 bases to trimming and J lost 2 bases, with 10 bases between them. Per germline, CDR1 LGHNA and CDR2 YNFKEQ. The CDR3 is 15 residues long.